Listed below are T cell receptor beta chains from one sample, sequenced in a study of blood T cells in healthy people across ages. Using its own MiXCR run on the 5' RACE reads, TCRdb lists one record per CDR3 protein. Altogether 780,000 or so distinct CDR3 sequences are present, about 61% being singletons, with the ten largest covering under 30%. Sequencing was performed on blood. All receptors derive from a man aged 35 to 55 in good health. Both conserved end residues are part of each CDR3. The order of the fields is J gene, clone size, CDR3 length, D gene, V gene, CDR3 DNA, CDR3 protein. A D gene is named only where the DNA matches it firmly. Clone size is not always given. Where it is, it says once, few, many or a class for expanded clones.

TRBJ2-7	.	14	.	TRBV28	TGTGCCAGCAGTTCGATCCGGGCCAGAGGGGACCAGTACTTC	CASSSIRARGDQYF
TRBJ2-3	.	16	TRBD2	TRBV27	TGTGCCAGCAGTAAGCGGACTAGCGGGGGCACAGATACGCAGTATTTT	CASSKRTSGGTDTQYF
TRBJ2-3	few	16	TRBD2	TRBV12-3/TRBV12-4	TGTGCCAGCAGTTCGGGACTAGCGGTTTCCACAGATACGCAGTATTTT	CASSSGLAVSTDTQYF
TRBJ2-1	few	12	.	TRBV2	TGTGCCAGCCGACTAGTATGGAATGAGCAGTTCTTC	CASRLVWNEQFF
TRBJ2-2	.	15	TRBD2	TRBV25-1	TGTGCCAGCAGTGTGGCGGGAGGAAACACCGGGGAGCTGTTTTTT	CASSVAGGNTGELFF
TRBJ2-5	.	15	TRBD1	TRBV5-5	TGTGCCAGCAGCTCCGGACAGGGGGCGTGGGAGACCCAGTACTTC	CASSSGQGAWETQYF
TRBJ2-7	few	14	TRBD1	TRBV12-3/TRBV12-4	TGTGCCAGCAGTCTACAGGGACAGGCCTACGAGCAGTACTTC	CASSLQGQAYEQYF
TRBJ2-1	few	13	.	TRBV4-2	TGTGCCAGCAGCCCTAGCCTAGCGAGCGAGCAGTTCTTC	CASSPSLASEQFF
TRBJ2-3	.	17	TRBD2	TRBV5-1	TGCGCCAGCAGCAGGGGACTAGCGGGAGACGTGTCAGATACGCAGTATTTT	CASSRGLAGDVSDTQYF
TRBJ1-2	.	15	.	TRBV27	TGTGCCAGCAGTTCCGGACAGCTCGACAACTATGGCTACACCTTC	CASSSGQLDNYGYTF
TRBJ1-4	.	11	.	TRBV29-1	TGCAGCGGTGAAAATAATGAAAAACTGTTTTTT	CSGENNEKLFF
TRBJ2-3	.	16	.	TRBV20-1	TGCAGTGCTAGAGATGATAGGGCCGGGACCACAGATACGCAGTATTTT	CSARDDRAGTTDTQYF
TRBJ2-1	.	15	TRBD2	TRBV27	TGTGCCAGCAGTTTATCCCTAGCGGGATACAATGAGCAGTTCTTC	CASSLSLAGYNEQFF
TRBJ1-4	.	16	.	TRBV2	TGTGCCAGCAGTGAAGTAGGCCGCGCAACTAATGAAAAACTGTTTTTT	CASSEVGRATNEKLFF
TRBJ1-1	once	12	.	TRBV20-1	TGCAGTGCTAGAGATGGTTCTCCTGAAGCTTTCTTT	CSARDGSPEAFF
TRBJ2-3	.	13	.	TRBV11-3	TGTGCCAGCAGCACACATAGGGGGGACACGCAGTATTTT	CASSTHRGDTQYF
TRBJ2-1	.	17	TRBD2	TRBV4-2	TGTGCCAGCAGCCCAGAAGCACTAGCGGGAGGGATTGGGGAGCAGTTCTTC	CASSPEALAGGIGEQFF
TRBJ2-3	.	14	.	TRBV12-5	TGTGCTAGTGGGATCGAGCGGGTCACAGATACGCAGTATTTT	CASGIERVTDTQYF
TRBJ1-2	few	13	.	TRBV12-3/TRBV12-4	TGTGCCGTGAACCCGGCAGGGACGGGAGGCTACACCTTC	CAVNPAGTGGYTF
TRBJ2-5	few	16	.	TRBV4-3	TGCGCCAGCAGCCAAGATCCTCCGGGTATTCAAGAGACCCAGTACTTC	CASSQDPPGIQETQYF
TRBJ2-7	few	16	.	TRBV9	TGTGCCAGCAGCGATACCATCGGGGTTGGCCCCTACGAGCAGTACTTC	CASSDTIGVGPYEQYF
TRBJ2-7	.	13	.	TRBV20-1	TGCAGTGCGAACCGGGACGGCGCCTACGAGCAGTACTTC	CSANRDGAYEQYF
TRBJ1-6	.	17	TRBD1	TRBV7-2	TGTGCCAGCAGTCCCCGGGCCGTTAGACAGGGGAATTCACCCCTCCACTTT	CASSPRAVRQGNSPLHF
TRBJ2-5	.	13	.	TRBV12-3/TRBV12-4	TGTGCCAGCAGTTCCGCGGGCTGGGAGACCCAGTACTTC	CASSSAGWETQYF
TRBJ1-1	.	15	.	TRBV7-6	TGTGCCAGCAGCTGGGGAACGGGGAAGAACACTGAAGCTTTCTTT	CASSWGTGKNTEAFF
TRBJ2-4	.	15	TRBD2	TRBV7-2	TGTGCCAGCAGCTATAGGAGCGGGAGTACGGACATTCAGTACTTC	CASSYRSGSTDIQYF
TRBJ2-7	.	15	TRBD2	TRBV7-6	TGTGCCAGCAGCCTAGAGACGGGACTAGTTTACGAGCAGTACTTC	CASSLETGLVYEQYF
TRBJ2-5	.	15	.	TRBV10-3	TGTGCCATCAGTCAGACAGGAACATCGCAAGAGACCCAGTACTTC	CAISQTGTSQETQYF
TRBJ1-2	.	14	.	TRBV12-3/TRBV12-4	TGTGCCAGCAGTTTGGCTGGGGGCCCCTATGGCTACACCTTC	CASSLAGGPYGYTF
TRBJ1-4	few	15	.	TRBV14	TGTGCCAGCAGCCACCTTTGCTGGTATAATGAAAAACTGTTTTTT	CASSHLCWYNEKLFF
TRBJ2-3	.	14	.	TRBV7-2	TGTGCCAGCCTCTGGGGCGCAGCCACAGATACGCAGTATTTT	CASLWGAATDTQYF
TRBJ2-1	.	15	.	TRBV6-5	TGTGCCAGCAGAACCGACGACAGGCCTACCTACGAGCAGTTCTTC	CASRTDDRPTYEQFF
TRBJ2-5	.	14	TRBD1	TRBV10-3	TGTGCCATCCGACAGGGGGAAGGCCAAGAGACCCAGTACTTC	CAIRQGEGQETQYF
TRBJ2-6	.	18	.	TRBV6-1	TGTGCCAGCAGCACCCTCCAATCAGGGTTGTCTGGGGCCAACGTCCTGACTTTC	CASSTLQSGLSGANVLTF
TRBJ2-3	few	14	.	TRBV6-5	TGTGCCAGCAGCACCGGACCTCGGGAAGATACGCAGTATTTT	CASSTGPREDTQYF
TRBJ1-2	.	14	TRBD1	TRBV27	TGTGCCAGCAGTTTCCAGGGGGCGCGTGATGGCTACACCTTC	CASSFQGARDGYTF
TRBJ1-5	.	15	TRBD1	TRBV12-3/TRBV12-4	TGTGCCAGCAAACAGGGGAATTTGGGCAATCAGCCCCAGCATTTT	CASKQGNLGNQPQHF
TRBJ2-5	.	13	TRBD1	TRBV29-1	TGCAGCGTTGCGGGACAGATAGACAATGAGCAGTACTTC	CSVAGQIDNEQYF
TRBJ2-4	few	14	TRBD2	TRBV6-6	TGTGCCAGCAGTATAGCTAGCGGTGGGAACATTCAGTACTTC	CASSIASGGNIQYF
TRBJ2-5	.	14	.	TRBV2	TGTGCCAGCAGTGATGGAGAGTACCAAGAGACCCAGTACTTC	CASSDGEYQETQYF
TRBJ1-5	.	15	.	TRBV7-9	TGTGCCAGCAGCCCCGGGCTAAATAGCAATCAGCCCCAGCATTTT	CASSPGLNSNQPQHF
TRBJ2-3	.	15	.	TRBV14	TGTGCCAGCAGCCACGACAGGACAATCACAGATACGCAGTATTTT	CASSHDRTITDTQYF
TRBJ1-5	few	10	.	TRBV6-5	TGTGCCAGCACCAATCAGCCCCAGCATTTT	CASTNQPQHF
TRBJ2-3	.	14	.	TRBV29-1	TGCAGCGTTGGGGTGAGGACAGCCCAAGGTACGCAGTATTTT	CSVGVRTAQGTQYF
TRBJ2-1	.	16	TRBD2	TRBV7-9	TGTGCCAGCAGCCCCTCGAGGACTAGTTTGAACAATGAGCAGTTCTTC	CASSPSRTSLNNEQFF
TRBJ2-7	.	23	TRBD2	TRBV4-2	TGTGCCAGCAGCCAATGGGACAGGATACTCGCCGGGACTAGCGGGAGGAAACCCTACGAGCAGTACTTC	CASSQWDRILAGTSGRKPYEQYF
TRBJ2-7	few	15	.	TRBV7-2	TGTGCCAGCAGCTTAATAGGGAACCCCCTCGGCGAGCAGTACTTC	CASSLIGNPLGEQYF
TRBJ2-3	.	14	.	TRBV6-2/TRBV6-3	TGTGCCAGCAGGTTCGGGGGCAGCACAGATACGCAGTATTTT	CASRFGGSTDTQYF
TRBJ2-3	.	18	TRBD2	TRBV5-1	TGCGCCAGCACCCTCGGCGGAGCGGGAGGTCCTATTCCAGATACGCAGTATTTT	CASTLGGAGGPIPDTQYF
TRBJ1-2	.	15	TRBD1	TRBV10-3	TGTGCCATCAACCAGGACAGGGTTGAATTATATGGCTACACCTTC	CAINQDRVELYGYTF